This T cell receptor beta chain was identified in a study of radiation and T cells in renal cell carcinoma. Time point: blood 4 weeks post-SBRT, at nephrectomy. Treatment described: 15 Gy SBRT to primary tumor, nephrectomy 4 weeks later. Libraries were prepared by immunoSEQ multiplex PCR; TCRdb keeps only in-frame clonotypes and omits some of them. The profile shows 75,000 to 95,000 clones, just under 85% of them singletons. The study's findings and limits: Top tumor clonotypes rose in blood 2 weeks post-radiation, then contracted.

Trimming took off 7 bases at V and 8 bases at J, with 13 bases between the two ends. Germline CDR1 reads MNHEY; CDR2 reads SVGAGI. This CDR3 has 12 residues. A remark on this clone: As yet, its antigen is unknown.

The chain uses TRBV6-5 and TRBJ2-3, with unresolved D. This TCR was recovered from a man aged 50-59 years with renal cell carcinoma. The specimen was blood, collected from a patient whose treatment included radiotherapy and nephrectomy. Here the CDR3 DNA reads TGTGCCAGCACCCCTATCGGTGGTACGCAGTATTTT. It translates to CASTPIGGTQYF.